This TCR beta chain originates from a study of shared clonotypes between healthy human individuals. Study details: Donors had three CD4 naive, three CD4 memory, two CD8 naive and one CD8 memory plate apiece.

Assay: immunoSEQ multiplex PCR; the TCRdb copy retains only in-frame clones and omits some. The table includes approximately 720,000 clones, 60% to 80% detected once. Germline loops: CDR1 SGHTA, CDR2 FQGNSA. The V and J ends lost 5 bases and 4 bases respectively, with 15 bases between them. This CDR3 has 14 amino acids. The study, taken as a whole, reports: Among the subsets, naive ones generally showed larger estimated richness than memory ones.

To note about this clone: The antigen remains undetermined.

The TCR was taken from a woman in her twenties or thirties in good health. The sample taken for sequencing was memory CD4+ T cells sorted from blood. The subset: CD45RA-negative fraction. The chain couples TRBV7-2 to TRBJ2-7; D unresolved. CDR3 coding DNA: TGTGCCAGCAGCGTAAGCCCCTTTAGTTACGAGCAGTACTTC. Its protein product is CASSVSPFSYEQYF.